Following are 20 T cell receptor beta chains from one sample sequenced in a study of blood T cell repertoires in COVID-19. TCRdb's table, derived via immunoSEQ multiplex PCR, lists solely in-frame clones and lacks some. The sample has fewer than 250,000 clones, just under 85% seen once. Sequencing was done on a sample of peripheral blood. These receptors were collected from a woman between 50 and 59 years old with active or convalescent COVID-19.

This clone was counted only a few times. The J gene is TRBJ2-3, the V gene TRBV3-1 (or the pseudogene TRBV3-2), with no clear D. CDR3 size: 15 residues. V lost 1 base and J lost 4, with 12 bases in between. Germline V CDR1 and CDR2: LGHDT, YNNKEL (reference sequence). Here the CDR3 DNA reads TGTGCCAGCAGCCAAGTCGGAGTAGCATCAGATACGCAGTATTTT. It translates to CASSQVGVASDTQYF.

A single count supports this clone. V and J are TRBV6-1 and TRBJ2-6, with a tentative D call TRBD1 (5 bases). There are 16 residues in the CDR3. Germline CDR1 is MNHNS and CDR2 is SASEGT. V was cut by 3 bases and J by 0 bases, with 9 bases left in between. CDR3 sequence: CASSDEGASGANVLTF. The CDR3 DNA sequence: TGTGCCAGCAGTGATGAAGGGGCCTCTGGGGCCAACGTCCTGACTTTC.

The chain carries TRBV10-3 and TRBJ2-3; D not certain. The CDR3 consists of 13 residues. V shed 7 bases and J shed 2 bases, with 10 bases lying between them. Germline assignment: CDR1 ENHRY and CDR2 SYGVKD. The CDR3 protein is CAITQYPTDTQYF. The CDR3 DNA reads TGTGCCATCACTCAGTACCCCACAGATACGCAGTATTTT.

This sequence joins TRBV5-6 and TRBJ2-7, with 9 nucleotides matching TRBD1. CDR3 length: 16 amino acids. Germline V gene sequence: CDR1 SGHDT, CDR2 YYEEEE. V was pared by 1 base and J by 5 bases, with 10 bases of the junction left unmatched. CDR3 coding DNA: TGTGCCAGCAGCTTGTATGGGACAGGGTGGGGAAACGAGCAGTACTTC. Residues: CASSLYGTGWGNEQYF.

V is TRBV6-4 and J is TRBJ1-1, with TRBD1 identical over 11 bases. J was trimmed by 10 bases and V by 0 bases; bases with no gene match: 1. The CDR3 length is 13 residues. Germline V lookup: CDR1 MRHNA, CDR2 SNTAGT. This CDR3 is CASSDSDRGLAFF. As DNA, the CDR3 is TGTGCCAGCAGTGACTCGGACAGGGGGCTAGCTTTCTTT.

Concerning this clone: Other DNA sequences of this sample code for an identical CDR3. CDR3: CASSLRGYEQYF. Written as DNA, the CDR3 is TGTGCCAGCAGTTTACGGGGTTACGAGCAGTACTTC. The chain recombines TRBV12-3 or TRBV12-4 with TRBJ2-7; tentatively, D is TRBD2 (5 bases). CDR3 size: 12 residues. V lost 2 bases and J 4 bases, leaving 6 bases between the germline ends.

This rearrangement joins TRBV11-2 to TRBJ2-7; no reliable D call. Germline loops: CDR1 SGHAT, CDR2 FQNNGV. Deletions cut 0 bases from V and 4 bases from J, with 13 bases between. There are 15 residues in the CDR3. DNA for the CDR3: TGTGCCAGCAGCTTAGATCAGTCACCCCCTTACGAGCAGTACGTC. This codes for CASSLDQSPPYEQYV.

The chain uses TRBV2 and TRBJ1-1; 9 positions match TRBD1. With 8 bases clipped from V and 8 bases from J, the junction kept 12 bases outside the gene matches. The CDR3 spans 14 residues. CDR1 and CDR2 from the germline V gene are SNHLY and FYNNEI. The CDR3 DNA follows: TGTGCCAGCGGGCCCGGGACAGGGTTTTTCGAAGCTTTCTTT. This gives the protein CASGPGTGFFEAFF. Full variable domain (outside the CDR3, taken from reference TRBV2 and TRBJ1-1): EPEVTQTPSHQVTQMGQEVILRCVPISNHLYFYWYRQILGQKVEFLVSFYNNEISEKSEIFDDQFSVERPDGSNFTLKIRSTKLEDSAMYFCASGPGTGFFEAFFGQGTRLTVV.

This clone came up a few times. The chain uses TRBV5-1 and TRBJ2-1; 7 nucleotides match TRBD1. V lost 0 bases to trimming and J lost 4 bases; unmatched junction nucleotides: 4. Germline CDR1 is SGHRS and CDR2 is YFSETQ. CDR3 size: 15 residues. In nucleotides, the CDR3 is TGCGCCAGCAGCTTGGAGGGACAGCTATACAATGAGCAGTTCTTC. Translation: CASSLEGQLYNEQFF.

The V and J genes are TRBV13 and TRBJ1-1; 8 nucleotides align to TRBD1. With 5 bases clipped from V and 2 bases from J, the junction kept 4 bases outside the gene matches. This CDR3 has 14 amino acids. Germline V gives CDR1 PRHDT, CDR2 FYEKMQ (reference sequence). CDR3: CASSHDRGNTEAFF. The CDR3 DNA reads TGTGCCAGCAGCCATGACAGGGGAAACACTGAAGCTTTCTTT.

The chain carries TRBV7-2 and TRBJ2-3; D possibly corresponds to TRBD1 (6 bases). Germline CDR1 is SGHTA and CDR2 is FQGNSA. With 4 bases removed from V and 2 bases from J, the gap between germline ends came to 13 bases. The CDR3 is made up of 15 amino acids. The CDR3, as DNA: TGTGCCAGCAGCTCAGTTAGGACAGACACAGATACGCAGTATTTT. Its protein product is CASSSVRTDTDTQYF. The complete variable domain, with remaining parts taken from reference TRBV7-2 and TRBJ2-3, reads GAGVSQSPSNKVTEKGKDVELRCDPISGHTALYWYRQSLGQGLEFLIYFQGNSAPDKSGLPSDRFSAERTGGSVSTLTIQRTQQEDSAVYLCASSSVRTDTDTQYFGPGTRLTVL.

The V gene is TRBV5-1, the J gene TRBJ2-1; 9 bases fit TRBD2. Losses at the gene ends were 0 bases for V and 13 bases for J; bases not matched to a gene: 2. Germline CDR1 is SGHRS and CDR2 is YFSETQ. This CDR3 comprises 12 residues. The CDR3: CASSLGGTSQFF. The CDR3 DNA is TGCGCCAGCAGCTTGGGGGGGACTAGCCAGTTCTTC. The full variable domain, its missing parts supplied by reference TRBV5-1 and TRBJ2-1, is KAGVTQTPRYLIKTRGQQVTLSCSPISGHRSVSWYQQTPGQGLQFLFEYFSETQRNKGNFPGRFSGRQFSNSRSEMNVSTLELGDSALYLCASSLGGTSQFFGPGTRLTVL.

This clone came up a few times. The V call is TRBV5-4, the J call TRBJ2-2, with 8 bases identical to TRBD2. The J segment lost 5 bases and the V segment lost 4 bases, leaving 7 bases of the junction unmatched. CDR3 length: 15 amino acids. Germline CDR1 SGHNT, CDR2 YYREEE (reference sequence). For the CDR3, the DNA is TGTGCCAGCAGCACGGGGGGGCTAGAAACCGGGGAGCTGTTTTTT. Translating gives CASSTGGLETGELFF.

The chain uses TRBV7-9 and TRBJ2-2; a possible D gene is TRBD1 (5 bases). Per the germline V gene, CDR1 is SEHNR and CDR2 is FQNEAQ (reference sequence). V dropped 1 base and J dropped 6 bases, with 12 bases sitting between them. The CDR3 consists of 15 residues. CDR3 in DNA: TGTGCCAGCAGCTTAGTTCCTCAGGGTCCCGGGGAGCTGTTTTTT. This gives the protein CASSLVPQGPGELFF.

The CDR3 loop is CATSDFGDQPQHF. DNA of the CDR3: TGTGCCACCAGTGATTTCGGGGATCAGCCCCAGCATTTT. The gene calls are TRBV24-1 and TRBJ1-5; D remains unclear. Germline V lookup: CDR1 KGHDR, CDR2 SFDVKD. V was clipped by 1 base and J by 5 bases, with 5 bases between them. CDR3 size: 13 residues.

The chain is built from TRBV7-2 and TRBJ2-3; D remains unclear. Trimming removed 2 bases from V and 0 bases from J, with 3 bases in between. There are 13 residues in the CDR3. Germline loops: CDR1 SGHTA, CDR2 FQGNSA. The CDR3 nucleotides read TGTGCCAGCAGCTTACCTAGCACAGATACGCAGTATTTT. Translated, it gives CASSLPSTDTQYF.

This chain links TRBV24-1 with TRBJ1-1; D ambiguous. From germline, CDR1 is KGHDR and CDR2 SFDVKD. The CDR3 has 13 amino acids. Trimming took off 3 bases at V and 2 bases at J, with 6 bases between the two ends. The CDR3 DNA reads as TGTGCCACCAGTGATCCCCCAAACACTGAAGCTTTCTTT. It yields the protein CATSDPPNTEAFF.

This sequence joins TRBV7-6 and TRBJ1-6, with 7 bases aligning to TRBD1. This CDR3 has 15 amino acids. Germline trimming cut 5 bases from V and 7 bases from J; bases unmatched to any gene: 8. CDR1 is SGHVS, CDR2 FNYEAQ, per germline. The CDR3 reads CASSLEGDRNSPLHF. CDR3 bases: TGTGCCAGCAGCCTGGAGGGGGACAGAAATTCACCCCTCCACTTT.

The count of this clone is one. The chain combines TRBV19 with TRBJ1-3; 8 nucleotides align to TRBD1. The CDR3 is made up of 14 amino acids. J was trimmed by 2 bases and V by 5 bases; bases with no gene match: 2. Germline CDR1 and CDR2: LNHDA and SQIVND (reference sequence). The CDR3 DNA is TGTGCCAGTAGTCCGGGACAGGCTGGAAACACCATATATTTT. Protein sequence: CASSPGQAGNTIYF.

The chain joins TRBV29-1 to TRBJ2-5; D unclear. There are 12 residues in the CDR3. Germline V gives CDR1 SQVTM, CDR2 ANQGSEA. V was cut by 5 bases and J by 5 bases, with 12 bases left in between. CDR3 residues: CSVHKPGETQYF. The CDR3, as DNA: TGCAGCGTTCATAAGCCCGGTGAGACCCAGTACTTC.